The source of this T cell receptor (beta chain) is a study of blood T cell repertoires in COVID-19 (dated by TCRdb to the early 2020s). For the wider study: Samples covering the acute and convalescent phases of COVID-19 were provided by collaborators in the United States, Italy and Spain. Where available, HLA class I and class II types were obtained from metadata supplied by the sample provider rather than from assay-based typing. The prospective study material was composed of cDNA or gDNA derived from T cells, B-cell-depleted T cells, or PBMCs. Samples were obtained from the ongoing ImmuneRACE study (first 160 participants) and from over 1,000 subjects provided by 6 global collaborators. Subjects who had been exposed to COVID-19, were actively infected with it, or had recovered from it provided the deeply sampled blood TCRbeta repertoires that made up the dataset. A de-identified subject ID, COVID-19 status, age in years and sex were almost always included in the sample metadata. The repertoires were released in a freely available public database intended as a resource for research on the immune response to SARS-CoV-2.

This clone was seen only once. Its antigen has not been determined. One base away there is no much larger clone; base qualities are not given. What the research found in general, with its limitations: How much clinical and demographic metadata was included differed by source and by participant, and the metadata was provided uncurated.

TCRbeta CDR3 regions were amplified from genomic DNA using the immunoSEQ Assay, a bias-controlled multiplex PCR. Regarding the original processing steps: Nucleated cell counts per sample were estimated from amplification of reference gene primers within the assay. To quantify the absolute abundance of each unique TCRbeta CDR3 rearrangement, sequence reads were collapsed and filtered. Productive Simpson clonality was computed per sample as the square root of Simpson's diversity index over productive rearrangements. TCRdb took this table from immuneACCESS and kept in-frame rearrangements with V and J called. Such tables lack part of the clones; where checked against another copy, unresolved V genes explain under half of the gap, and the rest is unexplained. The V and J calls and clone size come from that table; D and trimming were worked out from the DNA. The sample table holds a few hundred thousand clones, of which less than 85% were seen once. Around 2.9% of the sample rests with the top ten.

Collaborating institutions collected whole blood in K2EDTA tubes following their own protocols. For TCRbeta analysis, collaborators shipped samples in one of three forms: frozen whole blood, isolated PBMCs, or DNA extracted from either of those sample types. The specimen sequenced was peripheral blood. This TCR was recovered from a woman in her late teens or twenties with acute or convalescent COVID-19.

The CDR3 has the sequence CASSLLAGGMDEQFF. The DNA reads TGTGCCAGCAGTTTACTCGCGGGAGGGATGGATGAGCAGTTCTTC. The chain is made from TRBV27 and TRBJ2-1, and TRBD2 aligns with 9 junction nucleotides. V trim: 2 bases; J trim: 8 bases; unmatched bases: 7. Inclusive of the bounding cysteine and phenylalanine, the CDR3 is 15 residues long. CDR3 DNA is the only sequence kept; it has 45 bases, read in frame from the first base. CDR1 and CDR2 are read off the germline V gene (reference sequence) as MNHEY and SMNVEV.